One T cell receptor (beta chain) is described in this entry. Repertoires were generated with immunoSEQ multiplex PCR, while TCRdb's copy carries only in-frame clones and drops some. Of around 37,000 clones in the sample, about 76% are singletons; the top ten hold about 10%. This specimen comes from a study of blood T cell repertoires in COVID-19. Per the germline V gene, CDR1 is MNHEY and CDR2 is SMNVEV (reference sequence). This CDR3 is 16 amino acids long. With V trimmed by 0 bases and J by 0 bases, 2 bases remained unmatched. Seattle researchers signed up patients amid active infection and tracked them longitudinally.

The sequence was obtained from a man between 65 and 85 years old with COVID-19, enrolled during active disease. This chain joins TRBV27 and TRBJ2-1; TRBD2 aligns across 7 bases. The sequenced material came from peripheral blood. For the CDR3, the DNA is TGTGCCAGCAGTTTATCTGGCGGGAGCTCCTACAATGAGCAGTTCTTC. Translating gives CASSLSGGSSYNEQFF.